The entry below describes one TCR beta chain. Sequencing used immunoSEQ v3.0 at survey level. Sequencing was performed with immunoSEQ multiplex PCR; in TCRdb, only in-frame clones are kept and a portion is missing. Of over 25,000 clones in the sample, approximately 94% were seen once. The CDR3 is made up of 15 amino acids. The V gene's germline CDR1 is MGHRA and CDR2 YSYEKL. The junction had 7 bases not matched to a gene; V was cut back by 2 bases and J by 8 bases. The data were obtained in a study of long-term antiretroviral therapy in people with HIV. This sequence was found in a man between 50 and 59 years old with HIV. V gene TRBV4-1 combines with J gene TRBJ2-4; 9 bases map to TRBD1. The source was unsorted PBMCs, collected approximately 7.4 years after starting antiretroviral therapy. This chain's CDR3 is CASSQPGQGGHIQYF. The CDR3 coding sequence is TGCGCCAGCAGCCAACCGGGACAGGGAGGACACATTCAGTACTTC.